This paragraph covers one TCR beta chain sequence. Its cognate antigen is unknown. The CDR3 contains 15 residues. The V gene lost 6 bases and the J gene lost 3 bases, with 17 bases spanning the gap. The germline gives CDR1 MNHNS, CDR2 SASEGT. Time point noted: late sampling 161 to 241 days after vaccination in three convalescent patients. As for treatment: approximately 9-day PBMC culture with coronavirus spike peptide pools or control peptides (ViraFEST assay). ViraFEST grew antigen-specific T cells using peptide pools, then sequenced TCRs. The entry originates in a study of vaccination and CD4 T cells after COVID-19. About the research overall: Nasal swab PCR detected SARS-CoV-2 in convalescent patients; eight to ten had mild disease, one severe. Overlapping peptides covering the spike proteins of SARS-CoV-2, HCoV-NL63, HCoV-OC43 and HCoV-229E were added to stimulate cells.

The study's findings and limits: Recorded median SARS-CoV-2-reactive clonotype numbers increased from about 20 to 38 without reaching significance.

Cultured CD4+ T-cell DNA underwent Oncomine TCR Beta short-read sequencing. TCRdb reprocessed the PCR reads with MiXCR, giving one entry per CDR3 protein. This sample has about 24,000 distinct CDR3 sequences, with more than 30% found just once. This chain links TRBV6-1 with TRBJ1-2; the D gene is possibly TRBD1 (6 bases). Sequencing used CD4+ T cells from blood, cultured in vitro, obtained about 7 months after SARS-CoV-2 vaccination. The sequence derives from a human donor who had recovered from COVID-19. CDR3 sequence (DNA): TGTGCCAGCAGAGGGGGTGGGGGGGTGCACTATGGCTACACCTTC. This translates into CASRGGGGVHYGYTF.